This T cell receptor (beta chain) was observed in a study of blood T cell repertoires in COVID-19. The table lists this clone with a count of one. The repertoire was sequenced with immunoSEQ multiplex PCR; TCRdb's copy has only in-frame clones and lacks some. The data hold 250,000 to 350,000 clones, with about 86% observed a single time. The specimen was peripheral blood. The TCR sequence derives from a woman in her seventies with COVID-19, enrolled during active disease.

The CDR3 loop is CSGRGGVTEAFF. Written as DNA, the CDR3 is TGCAGCGGGCGGGGGGGGGTCACTGAAGCTTTCTTT. The chain employs TRBV29-1 and TRBJ1-1, with a weak D call TRBD1 (5 bases). V lost 7 bases and J lost 4, with 13 bases in between. CDR3 length equals 12 residues. CDR1 SQVTM and CDR2 ANQGSEA come from the germline V gene.